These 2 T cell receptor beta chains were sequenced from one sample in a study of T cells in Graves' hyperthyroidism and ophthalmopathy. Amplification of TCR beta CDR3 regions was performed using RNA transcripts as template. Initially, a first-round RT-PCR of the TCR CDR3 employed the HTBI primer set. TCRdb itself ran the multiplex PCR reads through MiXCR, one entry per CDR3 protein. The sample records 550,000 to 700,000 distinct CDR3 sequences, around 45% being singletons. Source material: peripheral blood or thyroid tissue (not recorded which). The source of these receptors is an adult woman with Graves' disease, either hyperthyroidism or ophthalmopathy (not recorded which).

CDR3: CASSLTAVFTGELFF. The CDR3 coding sequence is TGTGCCAGCAGCTTAACGGCCGTGTTCACCGGGGAGCTGTTTTTT. The chain combines TRBV7-2 with TRBJ2-2; D gene uncertain. V was clipped by 2 bases and J by 4 bases, with 11 bases between them. Germline V lookup: CDR1 SGHTA, CDR2 FQGNSA. The CDR3 consists of 15 residues.

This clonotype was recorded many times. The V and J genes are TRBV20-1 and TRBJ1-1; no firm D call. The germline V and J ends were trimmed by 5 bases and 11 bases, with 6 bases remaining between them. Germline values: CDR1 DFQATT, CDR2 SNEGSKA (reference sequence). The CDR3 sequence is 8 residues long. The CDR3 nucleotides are TGCAGTGCTCTCGGGGCTTTCTTT. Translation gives CSALGAFF.